This T cell receptor beta chain was captured by sequencing in a study of shared clonotypes between healthy human individuals (dated by TCRdb to 2020 to 2022). Turning to the overall study: A few men and two women, aged 18 to 49 years, made up the cohort. Per donor, three plates each were used for CD4 naive and CD4 memory, two for CD8 naive, and one for CD8 memory. The study deeply sequenced blood TCR repertoires of about five healthy adults to estimate repertoire size and the extent of clonotype sharing between individuals. Libraries were prepared and TCR repertoires were sequenced by different laboratories using diverse techniques, in order to increase sequencing depth and limit assay-specific biases. Each donor's leukapheresis produced roughly between about 0.9 and 9.5 billion PBMCs. What the research found in general, with its limitations: Pairwise subsampling indicated that sequencing depth was expected to affect the degree of clonotype sharing among donors. Higher generation probabilities were observed for clonotypes shared by all four sorted-subset donors than for non-shared clonotypes. Because the study included only a small number of donors, the genetic and exposure-history diversity represented was limited. When a handful of donors were compared, the shared fraction of clonotypes was approximately 5% for naive CD4, about 4% for naive CD8, about 2.4% for memory CD4, and 0.35% to 0.4% for memory CD8. Even with the large sequencing depth, rarefaction of the sorted-subset datasets indicated that sequencing was incomplete. Sampling was restricted to blood, and TCR repertoires in tissue are likely to differ from TCR repertoires in blood. Larger estimated clonotype richness was generally found for naive subsets than for memory subsets.

TCR CDR3 regions were amplified from genomic DNA by multiplex PCR using the deep immunoSEQ assay. Extracted genomic DNA from each cell subset was spread evenly across all wells of several immunoSEQ 96-well plates, with each plate serving as a replicate. For sorted subsets, approximately 190 ng genomic DNA, equal to about 30,000 T cell genomes, was loaded into each replicate PCR. The purified libraries were quantified using a Qubit 3.0 fluorometer, sized with a Bioanalyzer 2100, and then quantified again using the KAPA Library Quantification kit. A separate single-read 150-cycle Illumina NextSeq 550 flow cell was used to sequence each immunoSEQ 96-well plate. The study's own analysis went as follows. Because only junctional sequences without quality scores were contained in the immunoSEQ output, filtering matching that applied to full-length reads could not be performed. Sequences were annotated with PyIR, a Python wrapper for IgBLAST v1.9, and V/J genes and CDR3 were assigned using IMGT germline references. Reads were removed for weak V/J assignments (E-value above 1e-6), missing CDR3, stop codons, out-of-frame junctions, or ambiguous translated residues. V3J clonotypes were defined by identical inferred V gene, J gene, and CDR3 amino acid sequence. The percentage overlap between two repertoires was calculated by dividing the number of shared unique clonotypes by the size of the smaller repertoire. RTK rarefaction, the Chao1 estimator, and Recon v2.1 estimates of unobserved clonotypes were used to assess repertoire richness. Generation probabilities were computed with OLGA for all TCRbeta clonotypes obtained by the gDNA method from several donors. In its TCRdb copy, this immuneACCESS table keeps in-frame sequences only and misses some clones. Where compared with another copy, unresolved V genes explain less than half of these, and the others have no known cause. The DNA gave D and trimming, while V, J and clone size come from that table. The sample has about 960,000 clones on record, over 60% of them singletons. The ten biggest clones cover around 1.4% of the sample.

The donors were healthy, HIV-negative adults with no recently reported acute infections or vaccinations. Every donor was a Caucasian adult residing in Nashville, Tennessee, USA. CD4+ T cells were enriched through magnetic negative selection, after which naive cells were positively selected on CD45RA and the remaining negative fraction served as the memory subset. Blood was obtained by leukapheresis, after which PBMCs were separated by Ficoll-Histopaque density gradient centrifugation and cryopreserved in liquid nitrogen vapor phase. Purity and quantity of every magnetically sorted T cell population were checked by analytical flow cytometry. Genomic DNA was isolated from every sorted fraction and measured by UV absorbance on a Nanodrop 2000c. Comments on this clone: It has no known antigen specificity. There are no base qualities to consult, and no much larger clone falls within one base. This sample also contains other DNA sequences that code for the same CDR3.

CDR1 and CDR2, looked up from the germline V gene (reference sequence), are SGHNT and YYREEE. At the junction V is shortened by 4 bases and J by 1 base, with 13 bases in between. The CDR3 covers 15 residues, taking in both the cysteine and the phenylalanine. CDR3 DNA is the only sequence kept; it has 45 bases, read in frame from the first base. The clonotype comes from a man in his late teens or twenties in good health. The sequence is built from TRBV5-4 and TRBJ2-3, with a tentative D call of TRBD1 or TRBD2, each matching 6 bases. The sequencing sample was made of memory CD4+ T cells sorted from blood. The cell subset or site label for this specimen denotes: CD45RA-negative fraction. The nucleotide sequence reads as follows: TGTGCCAGCAGCCCCGGGGGCGGCCGCACAGATACGCAGTATTTT. It is translated as CASSPGGGRTDTQYF. Full variable domain (CDR3 extended with the reference TRBV5-4 and TRBJ2-3 proteins): ETGVTQSPTHLIKTRGQQVTLRCSSQSGHNTVSWYQQALGQGPQFIFQYYREEENGRGNFPPRFSGLQFPNYSSELNVNALELDDSALYLCASSPGGGRTDTQYFGPGTRLTVL.